Following are 22 T cell receptor beta chains from one sample sequenced in a study of a mutant IDH1 vaccine in newly diagnosed glioma (dated by TCRdb to about 2021). The library was made by the immunoSEQ multiplex PCR assay. TCRdb obtained this table from immuneACCESS and retained in-frame rearrangements with V and J assigned. These tables miss some clones; where compared with another copy, unresolved V genes account for less than half of the shortfall, and the remainder is unexplained. The sample table contains 25,000 to 30,000 clones; only one count was recorded for roughly 80% of them. The ten largest clones capture about 15% of the sample. In light of the paper, this sample's time point label describes: week 23, last vaccination. Each vaccine dose was 300 ug of a 20-mer mutant IDH1 peptide in Montanide, given subcutaneously with topical imiquimod. No cognate antigen is known for these TCRs. The material was PBMCs, obtained from a glioma patient whose treatment included an IDH1 peptide vaccine. The receptor source for this set is a woman aged 30 to 39 with glioma.

J is TRBJ1-1 and V is TRBV11-2, with D maybe TRBD1 (6 bases). CDR1 and CDR2 (germline): SGHAT, FQNNGV. Trimming stripped 5 bases from V and 1 base from J, with 8 bases between. There are 13 residues in the CDR3. The CDR3 nucleotides are TGTGCCAGCAGCGAGGGACAGAACACTGAAGCTTTCTTT. It codes for CASSEGQNTEAFF.

The chain couples TRBV5-1 to TRBJ2-2, with 9 bases that match TRBD1. The CDR3 covers 13 residues. V dropped 6 bases and J dropped 4; count of bases not matched to a gene: 1. Germline V gives CDR1 SGHRS, CDR2 YFSETQ. CDR3: CASMTGGTGELFF. CDR3 nucleotide sequence: TGCGCCAGCATGACAGGGGGCACCGGGGAGCTGTTTTTT.

V gene TRBV10-2 combines with J gene TRBJ1-6; D is uncertain. Trimming removed 6 bases at V and 7 bases at J, with 7 bases between. This CDR3 contains 12 residues. Germline V gives CDR1 WSHSY, CDR2 SAAADI. The CDR3 nucleotides read TGCGCCAGCAGCTTGACGAATTCACCCCTCCACTTT. Amino acids: CASSLTNSPLHF.

This clone was seen more than once but under ten times. The V call is TRBV20-1, the J call TRBJ1-2; D unclear. The CDR3 totals 11 residues. Per the germline V gene, CDR1 is DFQATT and CDR2 is SNEGSKA (reference sequence). DNA of the CDR3: TGCAGCAGTCCAGGTGAGGGTGGCTACACCTTC. Amino acid sequence: CSSPGEGGYTF.

The rearrangement links TRBV5-5 to TRBJ1-5; 9 positions match TRBD1. V dropped 2 bases and J dropped 7; count of bases not matched to a gene: 4. The germline V gene encodes CDR1 SGHKS and CDR2 YYEKEE (reference sequence). This CDR3 spans 14 amino acids. In DNA form, the CDR3 reads TGTGCCAGCAGCTTACAGGGGGCTGGACAGCCCCAGCATTTT. Its protein product is CASSLQGAGQPQHF.

The rearrangement links TRBV10-3 to TRBJ1-2, with 8 bases matching TRBD1. V was clipped by 6 bases and J by 6 bases; unmatched bases: 3. In germline, CDR1 is ENHRY, CDR2 SYGVKD. This CDR3 has 12 amino acids. CDR3: CAISPTGDGYTF. The CDR3 DNA follows: TGTGCCATCAGCCCGACAGGGGATGGCTACACCTTC.

This clone has just a few counts. The chain couples TRBV7-9 to TRBJ1-1, with 7 bases matching TRBD1. The CDR3 totals 17 residues. Germline CDR1 reads SEHNR; CDR2 reads FQNEAQ (reference sequence). J gave up 2 bases and V 5 bases, and 14 bases lay outside the gene matches. The CDR3 DNA reads as TGTGCCAGCAGCCACATGACAGGGTGGGGTGACAACACTGAAGCTTTCTTT. This encodes CASSHMTGWGDNTEAFF.

J is TRBJ2-2 and V is TRBV5-1; no clear D gene. The V gene's germline CDR1 is SGHRS and CDR2 YFSETQ. The CDR3 length is 14 residues. With 4 bases removed from V and 9 bases from J, the gap between germline ends came to 16 bases. CDR3 DNA: TGCGCCAGCAGCGGATACGCCGCAGACAGGGAGCTGTTTTTT. This translates into CASSGYAADRELFF.

This chain connects TRBV27 to TRBJ2-7, with 12 nucleotides matching TRBD2. Germline assignment: CDR1 MNHEY and CDR2 SMNVEV (reference sequence). This CDR3 region has 13 residues. V was pared by 8 bases and J by 5 bases, with 4 bases of the junction left unmatched. CDR3 bases: TGTGCCAGCGGCTGGACTAGCGGGAACGAGCAGTACTTC. Amino acids: CASGWTSGNEQYF.

V usage is TRBV5-4 and J usage is TRBJ2-5; D gene unclear. V dropped 0 bases and J dropped 1 base, with 4 bases sitting between them. The CDR3 length is 13 residues. Germline assignment: CDR1 SGHNT and CDR2 YYREEE (reference sequence). CDR3 in DNA: TGTGCCAGCAGCTTGGCTCCCCAAGAGACCCAGTACTTC. This gives the protein CASSLAPQETQYF.

This clone has just a few counts. The V gene is TRBV4-1, the J gene TRBJ2-2; D gene uncertain. The V and J ends lost 0 bases and 0 bases respectively, with 2 bases between them. Germline V gene sequence: CDR1 MGHRA, CDR2 YSYEKL. The CDR3 is 14 amino acids. CDR3 protein: CASSQDSNTGELFF. CDR3 bases: TGCGCCAGCAGCCAAGACTCGAACACCGGGGAGCTGTTTTTT.

The chain employs TRBV5-4 and TRBJ2-3; maybe TRBD2 (6 bases). This CDR3 is 15 amino acids long. Germline V gives CDR1 SGHNT, CDR2 YYREEE (reference sequence). V was pared by 2 bases and J by 0 bases, with 10 bases between. The CDR3 region is CASSFNGGSTDTQYF. The DNA for the CDR3 is TGTGCCAGCAGCTTCAACGGGGGAAGCACAGATACGCAGTATTTT.

The chain recombines TRBV30 with TRBJ1-4, with D possibly TRBD1 on 6 matching bases. V was pared by 0 bases and J by 7 bases, with 12 bases between. The V gene's germline CDR1 is GTSNPN and CDR2 SVGIG (reference sequence). The CDR3 sequence is 14 residues long. In DNA, the CDR3 is TGTGCCTGGAGTGTAGGGGGTGGCGGTGAAAAACTGTTTTTT. Amino acids: CAWSVGGGGEKLFF.

V gene TRBV7-2 combines with J gene TRBJ2-3; no firm D call. From germline, CDR1 is SGHTA and CDR2 FQGNSA. The CDR3 covers 12 residues. V dropped 1 base and J dropped 6 bases, with 5 bases sitting between them. The CDR3 DNA reads TGTGCCAGCAGCTTAGGGCGGGATACGCAGTATTTT. Translating gives CASSLGRDTQYF.

This chain links TRBV6-1 with TRBJ2-2, with TRBD1 matching 9 bases. Germline lookup yields CDR1 MNHNS and CDR2 SASEGT. This CDR3 has 14 amino acids. V dropped 7 bases and J dropped 3; count of bases not matched to a gene: 3. CDR3 region: CASTRQGDTGELFF. The CDR3 region has the DNA TGTGCCAGCACCCGACAGGGGGACACCGGGGAGCTGTTTTTT.

This sequence joins TRBV7-9 and TRBJ2-7; D call uncertain. Per the germline V gene, CDR1 is SEHNR and CDR2 is FQNEAQ (reference sequence). The V and J ends lost 2 bases and 0 bases respectively, with 14 bases between them. The length of the CDR3 is 16 residues. CDR3 nucleotide sequence: TGTGCCAGCAGCTTAAGGACGGGTCAAGCCTCCTACGAGCAGTACTTC. As protein: CASSLRTGQASYEQYF. The complete variable domain, with remaining parts taken from reference TRBV7-9 and TRBJ2-7, reads DTGVSQNPRHKITKRGQNVTFRCDPISEHNRLYWYRQTLGQGPEFLTYFQNEAQLEKSRLLSDRFSAERPKGSFSTLEIQRTEQGDSAMYLCASSLRTGQASYEQYFGPGTRLTVT.

This clone was seen only a few times. J is TRBJ2-4 and V is TRBV11-2; 8 bases are a match to TRBD1. Germline V lookup: CDR1 SGHAT, CDR2 FQNNGV. With 6 bases clipped from V and 3 bases from J, the junction kept 7 bases outside the gene matches. The CDR3 contains 15 residues. This chain's CDR3 is CASRSYRGVKNIQYF. The CDR3 region has the DNA TGTGCCAGCAGATCCTACAGGGGGGTCAAAAACATTCAGTACTTC.

The chain recombines TRBV2 with TRBJ2-7; D is perhaps TRBD1 or TRBD2 (5 bases each). This CDR3 is 11 amino acids long. V dropped 7 bases and J dropped 5 bases, with 9 bases sitting between them. From germline, CDR1 is SNHLY and CDR2 FYNNEI. The CDR3 DNA sequence: TGTGCCAGCACTCGGGGCCACGAGCAGTACTTC. Amino acid sequence: CASTRGHEQYF.

There are a few counts of this clone. The genes are TRBV10-1 and TRBJ1-1; D unclear. The length of the CDR3 is 12 residues. Germline V lookup: CDR1 WNHNN, CDR2 SYGVQD (reference sequence). V was cut by 6 bases and J by 8 bases, with 13 bases left in between. The CDR3 reads CASSQNKGEAFF. CDR3 coding DNA: TGCGCCAGCAGCCAAAACAAGGGAGAAGCTTTCTTT.

This sequence joins TRBV29-1 and TRBJ1-3; 7 bases fit TRBD1. CDR1 is SQVTM, CDR2 ANQGSEA, per germline. The V and J ends lost 6 bases and 2 bases, in that order; junction bases with no gene match: 10. The CDR3 has 15 amino acids. Here the CDR3 DNA reads TGCAGCGTCATGAAGGGAACAGGGGCTGGAAACACCATATATTTT. Translating it yields CSVMKGTGAGNTIYF.

The J gene is TRBJ2-7, the V gene TRBV15, with D perhaps given as TRBD1 or TRBD2 (5 bases each). Trimming took off 3 bases at V and 3 bases at J, with 9 bases between the two ends. The CDR3 is made up of 13 amino acids. In germline, CDR1 is LNHNV, CDR2 YYDKDF (reference sequence). The CDR3 region is CATSSGDDYEQYF. CDR3 DNA: TGTGCCACCAGCAGCGGGGACGACTACGAGCAGTACTTC.

V usage is TRBV30 and J usage is TRBJ1-1; D unclear. This CDR3 comprises 12 residues. Trimming left V 0 bases short and J 6 bases short, with 8 bases between. CDR1 and CDR2 from the germline V gene are GTSNPN and SVGIG (reference sequence). The CDR3 spells CAWSVAGAEAFF. The CDR3 nucleotides are TGTGCCTGGAGTGTAGCGGGCGCTGAAGCTTTCTTT.